This TCR beta chain was profiled in a study of OX40 agonist ivuxolimab in advanced cancers. In the study overall: Dose-escalation patients had hepatocellular carcinoma, melanoma, renal cell or head and neck cancer. Males comprised roughly four fifths of the group, whose mean age was approximately 60 years (range 23 to 79). General study results and limits: The CD4+ and CD8+ T cells in the blood had expanded clonally by week 6 at 0.1 to 3.0 mg/kg.

With respect to this clone: Its antigen is currently unknown.

Blood sampling was done at baseline, cycle 4 day 1, and cycle 7 day 1. Sequencing used immunoSEQ multiplex PCR; TCRdb keeps in-frame clones, though not all of them. This table has around 39,000 clones, about 87% appearing once. Trimming removed 6 bases at V and 0 bases at J, with 16 bases between. This CDR3 has 16 amino acids. Germline CDR1 reads SNHLY; CDR2 reads FYNNEI. The sample here was CD4+ or CD8+ T cells sorted from blood, taken in a trial of the OX40 agonist ivuxolimab. The chain is built from TRBV2 and TRBJ2-3; the D gene is possibly TRBD1 (6 bases). This sequence originates from an adult with an advanced solid tumor such as melanoma, head and neck, liver or kidney cancer. CDR3 in amino acids: CASSPNRAASTDTQYF. CDR3 nucleotide sequence: TGTGCCAGCAGCCCCAACAGGGCTGCTAGCACAGATACGCAGTATTTT.